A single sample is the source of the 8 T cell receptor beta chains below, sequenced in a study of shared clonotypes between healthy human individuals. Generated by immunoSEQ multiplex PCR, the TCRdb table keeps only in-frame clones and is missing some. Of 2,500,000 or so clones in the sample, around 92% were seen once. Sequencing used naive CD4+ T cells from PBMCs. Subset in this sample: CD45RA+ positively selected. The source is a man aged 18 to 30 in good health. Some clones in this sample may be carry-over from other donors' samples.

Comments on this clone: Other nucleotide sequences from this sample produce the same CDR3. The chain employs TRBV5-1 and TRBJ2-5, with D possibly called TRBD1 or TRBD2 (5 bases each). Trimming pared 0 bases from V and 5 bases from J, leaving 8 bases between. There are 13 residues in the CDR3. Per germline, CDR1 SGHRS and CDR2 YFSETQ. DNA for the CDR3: TGCGCCAGCAGCTTGGGGGGCGGGGAGACCCAGTACTTC. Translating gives CASSLGGGETQYF.

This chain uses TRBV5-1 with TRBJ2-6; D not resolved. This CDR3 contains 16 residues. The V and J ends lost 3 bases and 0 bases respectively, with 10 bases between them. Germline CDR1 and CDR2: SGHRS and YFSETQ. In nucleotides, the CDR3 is TGCGCCAGCAGCTCCGGACCGAGCTCTGGGGCCAACGTCCTGACTTTC. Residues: CASSSGPSSGANVLTF. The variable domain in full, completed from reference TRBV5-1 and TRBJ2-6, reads KAGVTQTPRYLIKTRGQQVTLSCSPISGHRSVSWYQQTPGQGLQFLFEYFSETQRNKGNFPGRFSGRQFSNSRSEMNVSTLELGDSALYLCASSSGPSSGANVLTFGAGSRLTVL.

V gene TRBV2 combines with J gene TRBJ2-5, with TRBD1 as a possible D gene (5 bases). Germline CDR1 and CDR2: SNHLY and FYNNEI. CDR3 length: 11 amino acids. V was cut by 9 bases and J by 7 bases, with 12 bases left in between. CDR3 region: CASRQSGTQYF. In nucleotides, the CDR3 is TGTGCCAGTAGACAGTCGGGGACCCAGTACTTC.

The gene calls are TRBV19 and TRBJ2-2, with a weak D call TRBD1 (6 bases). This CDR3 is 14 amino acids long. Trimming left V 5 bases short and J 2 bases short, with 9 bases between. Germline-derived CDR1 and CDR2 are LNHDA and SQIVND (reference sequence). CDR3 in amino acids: CASSPGTNTGELFF. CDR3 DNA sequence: TGTGCCAGTAGTCCCGGGACAAACACCGGGGAGCTGTTTTTT.

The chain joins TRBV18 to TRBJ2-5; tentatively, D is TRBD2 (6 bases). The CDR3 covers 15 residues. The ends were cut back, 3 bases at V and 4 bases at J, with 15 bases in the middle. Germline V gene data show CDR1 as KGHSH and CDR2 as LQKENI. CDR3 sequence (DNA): TGTGCCAGCTCACCCCCTGGCGGGATTGGAGAGACCCAGTACTTC. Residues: CASSPPGGIGETQYF. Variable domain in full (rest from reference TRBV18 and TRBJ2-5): NAGVMQNPRHLVRRRGQEARLRCSPMKGHSHVYWYRQLPEEGLKFMVYLQKENIIDESGMPKERFSAEFPKEGPSILRIQQVVRGDSAAYFCASSPPGGIGETQYFGPGTRLLVL.

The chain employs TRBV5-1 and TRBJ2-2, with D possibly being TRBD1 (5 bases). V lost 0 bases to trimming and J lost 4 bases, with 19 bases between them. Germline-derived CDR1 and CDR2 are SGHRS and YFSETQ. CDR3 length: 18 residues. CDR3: CASSLAPIVGQGTGELFF. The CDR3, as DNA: TGCGCCAGCAGCTTGGCCCCGATTGTAGGCCAGGGCACCGGGGAGCTGTTTTTT.

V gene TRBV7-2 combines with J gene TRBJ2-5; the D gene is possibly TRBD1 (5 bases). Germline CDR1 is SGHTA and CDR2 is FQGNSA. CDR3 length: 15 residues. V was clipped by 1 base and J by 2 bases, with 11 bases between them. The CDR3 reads CASSLVQGQQETQYF. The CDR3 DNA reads TGTGCCAGCAGCTTAGTCCAGGGTCAACAAGAGACCCAGTACTTC.

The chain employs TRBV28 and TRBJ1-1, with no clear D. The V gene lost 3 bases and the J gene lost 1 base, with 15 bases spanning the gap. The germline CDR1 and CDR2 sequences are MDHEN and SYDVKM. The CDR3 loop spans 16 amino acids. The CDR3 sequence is CASSFGYPFPNTEAFF. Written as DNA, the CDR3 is TGTGCCAGCAGTTTCGGGTATCCGTTCCCGAACACTGAAGCTTTCTTT. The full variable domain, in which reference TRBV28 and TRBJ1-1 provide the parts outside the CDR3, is DVKVTQSSRYLVKRTGEKVFLECVQDMDHENMFWYRQDPGLGLRLIYFSYDVKMKEKGDIPEGYSVSREKKERFSLILESASTNQTSMYLCASSFGYPFPNTEAFFGQGTRLTVV.